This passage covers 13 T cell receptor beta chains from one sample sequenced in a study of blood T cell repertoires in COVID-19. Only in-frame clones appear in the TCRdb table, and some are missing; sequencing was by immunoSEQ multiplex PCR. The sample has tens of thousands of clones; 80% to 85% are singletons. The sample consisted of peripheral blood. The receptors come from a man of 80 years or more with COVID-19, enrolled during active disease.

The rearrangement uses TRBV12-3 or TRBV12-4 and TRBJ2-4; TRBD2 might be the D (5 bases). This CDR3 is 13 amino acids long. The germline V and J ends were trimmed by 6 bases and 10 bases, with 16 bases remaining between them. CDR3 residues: CASRGGRRGIQYF. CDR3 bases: TGTGCCAGCAGAGGAGGAAGACGGGGAATTCAGTACTTC.

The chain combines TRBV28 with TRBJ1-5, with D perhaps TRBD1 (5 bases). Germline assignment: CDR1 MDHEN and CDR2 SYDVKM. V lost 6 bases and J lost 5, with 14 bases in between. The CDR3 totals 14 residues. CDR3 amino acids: CASSPRAPDQPQHF. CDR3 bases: TGTGCCAGCAGCCCCAGGGCTCCCGATCAGCCCCAGCATTTT.

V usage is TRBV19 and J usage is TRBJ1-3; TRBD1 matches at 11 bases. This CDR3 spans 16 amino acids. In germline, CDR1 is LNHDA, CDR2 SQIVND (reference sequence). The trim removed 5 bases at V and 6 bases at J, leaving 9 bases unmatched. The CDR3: CASSALPGQGENTIYF. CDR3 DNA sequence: TGTGCCAGTAGTGCCCTCCCGGGACAGGGGGAAAACACCATATATTTT.

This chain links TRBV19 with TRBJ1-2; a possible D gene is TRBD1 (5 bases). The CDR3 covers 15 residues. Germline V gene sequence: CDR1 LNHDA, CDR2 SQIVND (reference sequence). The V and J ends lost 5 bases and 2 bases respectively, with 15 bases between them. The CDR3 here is CASSLDDRFNYGYTF. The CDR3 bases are TGTGCCAGTAGTCTTGACGACAGATTCAACTATGGCTACACCTTC.

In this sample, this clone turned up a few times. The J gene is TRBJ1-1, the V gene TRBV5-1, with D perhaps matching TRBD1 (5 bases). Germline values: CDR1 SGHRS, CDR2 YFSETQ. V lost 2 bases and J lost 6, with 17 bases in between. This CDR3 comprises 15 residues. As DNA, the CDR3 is TGCGCCAGCAGCTTCGGGCAGGGTGTAGGCGCTGAAGCTTTCTTT. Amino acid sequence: CASSFGQGVGAEAFF.

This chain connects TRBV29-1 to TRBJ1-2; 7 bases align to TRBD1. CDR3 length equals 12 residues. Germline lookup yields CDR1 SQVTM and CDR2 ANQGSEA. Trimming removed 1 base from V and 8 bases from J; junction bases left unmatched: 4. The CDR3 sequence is CSVEATGLGYTF. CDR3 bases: TGCAGCGTTGAAGCGACAGGGCTCGGCTACACCTTC.

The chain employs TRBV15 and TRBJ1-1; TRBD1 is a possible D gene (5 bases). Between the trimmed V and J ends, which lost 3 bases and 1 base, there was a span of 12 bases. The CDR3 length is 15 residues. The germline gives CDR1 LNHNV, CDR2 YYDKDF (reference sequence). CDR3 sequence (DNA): TGTGCCACCAGCAGCTCCCGAAGGGGGAACACTGAAGCTTTCTTT. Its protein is CATSSSRRGNTEAFF.

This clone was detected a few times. The CDR3 DNA reads as TGTGCCAGCAGCCCCGAGGGGGCCCCACGGACGGGTAGAGTGTTTTTT. Translating it yields CASSPEGAPRTGRVFF. The chain combines TRBV3-1 (or the pseudogene TRBV3-2) with TRBJ1-4, with 7 positions matching TRBD1. Germline V gives CDR1 LGHDT, CDR2 YNNKEL (reference sequence). The CDR3 runs to 16 residues. Trimming at V came to 4 bases and at J to 15 bases, leaving 20 bases not matched to a gene.

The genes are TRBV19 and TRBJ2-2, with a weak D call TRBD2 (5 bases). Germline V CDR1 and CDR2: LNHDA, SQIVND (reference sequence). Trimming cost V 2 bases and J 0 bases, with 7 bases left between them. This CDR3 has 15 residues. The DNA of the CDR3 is TGTGCCAGTAGTATAACGGGATCGAACACCGGGGAGCTGTTTTTT. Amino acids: CASSITGSNTGELFF.

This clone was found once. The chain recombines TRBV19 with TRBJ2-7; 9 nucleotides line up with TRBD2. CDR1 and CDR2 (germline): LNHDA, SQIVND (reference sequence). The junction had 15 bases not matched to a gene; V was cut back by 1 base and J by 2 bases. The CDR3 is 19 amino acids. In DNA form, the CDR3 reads TGTGCCAGTAGTATAGCCACGATCGGGAGCGGGAGGCGGGCCTACGAGCAGTACGTC. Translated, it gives CASSIATIGSGRRAYEQYV.

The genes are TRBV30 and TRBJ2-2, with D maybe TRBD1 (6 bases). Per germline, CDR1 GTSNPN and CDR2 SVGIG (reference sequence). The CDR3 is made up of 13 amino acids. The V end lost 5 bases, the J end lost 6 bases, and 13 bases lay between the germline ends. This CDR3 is CAWGGSRAGELFF. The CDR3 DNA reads TGTGCCTGGGGGGGCAGCAGGGCCGGGGAGCTGTTTTTT.

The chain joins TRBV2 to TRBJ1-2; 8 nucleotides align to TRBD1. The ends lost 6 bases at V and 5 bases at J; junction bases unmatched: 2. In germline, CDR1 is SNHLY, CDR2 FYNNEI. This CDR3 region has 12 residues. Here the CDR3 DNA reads TGTGCCAGCAGGGACAGGGATTATGGCTACACCTTC. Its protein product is CASRDRDYGYTF.

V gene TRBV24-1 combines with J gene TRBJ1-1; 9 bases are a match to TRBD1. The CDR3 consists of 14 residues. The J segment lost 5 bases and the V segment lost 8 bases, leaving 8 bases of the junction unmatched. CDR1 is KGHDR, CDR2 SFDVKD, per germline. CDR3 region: CATTLGQGSTEAFF. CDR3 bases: TGTGCCACCACCCTCGGACAGGGGTCAACTGAAGCTTTCTTT.